This T cell receptor beta chain was documented in a study of shared clonotypes between healthy human individuals. For each subset, genomic DNA was distributed in equal portions over several immunoSEQ plates. Using immunoSEQ multiplex PCR, the repertoire was profiled, and TCRdb retains in-frame clones only, with some absent. The data hold hundreds of thousands of clones, with roughly 73% observed a single time. In this sample, this clone turned up many times. The germline gives CDR1 SGHVS, CDR2 FNYEAQ. The CDR3 is made up of 16 amino acids. V lost 5 bases and J 0 bases, leaving 14 bases between the germline ends. All of the donors resided in Nashville, Tennessee, and each was a Caucasian adult.

This sequence originates from a woman under 40 in good health. V usage is TRBV7-6 and J usage is TRBJ1-3; D unresolved. Specimen: memory CD4+ T cells sorted from blood. Noted subset: CD45RA-negative fraction. The CDR3 region is CASSARTVNSGNTIYF. The CDR3 DNA follows: TGTGCCAGCAGCGCGCGGACCGTAAACTCTGGAAACACCATATATTTT.